These 8 T cell receptor beta chains originate from one sample sequenced in a study of cytomegalovirus exposure and HLA in healthy donors. PCR primers comprised 60 Vbeta and 13 Jbeta primers. Some clones are missing from TCRdb's copy, which holds only in-frame ones; the method was immunoSEQ multiplex PCR. The sample contains some 98,000 clones, more than 75% of which appear only once. The sequenced sample was PBMCs. The source of these receptors is a human donor in good health.

This chain links TRBV4-3 with TRBJ1-1, with D tentatively TRBD1 (5 bases). The CDR3 runs to 15 residues. The germline V and J ends were trimmed by 1 base and 1 base, with 10 bases remaining between them. CDR1 and CDR2 (germline): LGHNA, YSLEER. Written as DNA, the CDR3 is TGCGCCAGCAGCCAAGGGGCAGGGCCGAACACTGAAGCTTTCTTT. Encoded protein: CASSQGAGPNTEAFF.

The chain joins TRBV19 to TRBJ2-7; TRBD1 agrees at 7 bases. J was trimmed by 0 bases and V by 2 bases; bases with no gene match: 7. This CDR3 region has 16 residues. The germline CDR1 and CDR2 sequences are LNHDA and SQIVND (reference sequence). This CDR3 is CASSITGVPDSYEQYF. Written as DNA, the CDR3 is TGTGCCAGTAGTATAACAGGGGTTCCAGACTCCTACGAGCAGTACTTC.

The chain's CDR3 is CASAGTSGNRYNEQFF. CDR3 DNA: TGCGCCAGCGCCGGGACTAGCGGGAATCGATACAATGAGCAGTTCTTC. J is TRBJ2-1 and V is TRBV5-1; 13 positions match TRBD2. The CDR3 runs 16 residues. Germline CDR1 reads SGHRS; CDR2 reads YFSETQ. The V gene end was trimmed by 7 bases and the J gene end by 4 bases; junction bases not matched to a gene: 8.

The chain recombines TRBV30 with TRBJ1-2; TRBD1 matches at 9 bases. CDR1 is GTSNPN and CDR2 is SVGIG in the germline V gene (reference sequence). V lost 8 bases to trimming and J lost 1 base; unmatched junction nucleotides: 2. The CDR3 loop spans 12 amino acids. CDR3 coding DNA: TGTGCCGGGGGACAGGGTAACTATGGCTACACCTTC. Its translation: CAGGQGNYGYTF.

The chain links TRBV5-6 to TRBJ2-3; TRBD2 might be the D (6 bases). This CDR3 is 17 amino acids long. Trimming left V 4 bases short and J 3 bases short, with 21 bases between. Per germline, CDR1 SGHDT and CDR2 YYEEEE. Here the CDR3 reads CASSKRDFFPVTDTQYF. The DNA for the CDR3 is TGTGCCAGCAGCAAAAGGGACTTCTTTCCGGTAACAGATACGCAGTATTTT.

V usage is TRBV12-5 and J usage is TRBJ1-4, with 8 positions matching TRBD1. Germline V gene lookup returns CDR1 LGHNT and CDR2 FRNRAP. V was pared by 7 bases and J by 3 bases, with 7 bases of the junction left unmatched. The CDR3 consists of 15 residues. The CDR3 DNA is TGTGCTAGTGCTTGGGGGACAGGAGCTAATGAAAAACTGTTTTTT. As protein: CASAWGTGANEKLFF.

The rearrangement links TRBV12-5 to TRBJ2-7; 10 bases fit TRBD1. The V segment lost 4 bases and the J segment 3 bases; nucleotides outside the gene matches: 6. This CDR3 has 15 amino acids. The germline V gene has CDR1 LGHNT and CDR2 FRNRAP. CDR3 loop: CASGSTGTGDYEQYF. The CDR3 DNA sequence: TGTGCTAGTGGTTCGACCGGGACAGGGGACTACGAGCAGTACTTC.

This clone has a single count. The rearrangement links TRBV19 to TRBJ2-7; maybe TRBD2 (5 bases). V was shortened by 6 bases and J by 7 bases, with 16 bases between the two germline ends. The CDR3 loop spans 13 amino acids. CDR1 LNHDA and CDR2 SQIVND come from the germline V gene (reference sequence). This CDR3 is CASRRIDTGEQYF. For the CDR3, the DNA is TGTGCCAGTAGGAGGATAGACACGGGGGAGCAGTACTTC.